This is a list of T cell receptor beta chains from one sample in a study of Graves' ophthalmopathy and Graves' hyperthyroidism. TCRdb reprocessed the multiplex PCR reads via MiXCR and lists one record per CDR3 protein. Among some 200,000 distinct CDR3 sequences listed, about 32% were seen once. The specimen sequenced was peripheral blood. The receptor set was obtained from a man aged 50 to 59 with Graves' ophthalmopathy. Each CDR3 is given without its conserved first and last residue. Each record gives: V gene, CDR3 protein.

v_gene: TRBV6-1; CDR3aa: ASTLRRGGETQY
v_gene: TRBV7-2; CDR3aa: ASSPGLGMTYEQY
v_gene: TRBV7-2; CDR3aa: ASSLTSGVTQY
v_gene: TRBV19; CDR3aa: ASTPGPGGSYEQY
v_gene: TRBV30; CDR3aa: AWSMGTEYGYT
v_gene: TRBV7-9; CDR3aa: ATRQGSGEQY
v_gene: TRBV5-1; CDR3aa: ASRAGTEETQY
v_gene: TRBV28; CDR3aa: ASDIAGGPGEQY
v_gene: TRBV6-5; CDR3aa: ASSGPGQGLSYGYT
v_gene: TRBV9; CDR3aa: ASGGEGQQPQH
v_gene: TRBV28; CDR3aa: ASSFRDISGNTIY
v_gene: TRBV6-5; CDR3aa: ASSYRPWDYGYT
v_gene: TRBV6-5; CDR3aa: ASSFQITGELF
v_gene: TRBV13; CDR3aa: ASSSRVSGANVLT
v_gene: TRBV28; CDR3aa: ASSSAGWGQETQY
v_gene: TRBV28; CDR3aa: ASGKHIQY
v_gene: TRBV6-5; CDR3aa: ASSYSDVGVYEQY
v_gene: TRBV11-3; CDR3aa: ASSFARELF
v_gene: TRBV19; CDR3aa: ASSFQQRDQPQH
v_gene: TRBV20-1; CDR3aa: SASATTGPFPYEQY
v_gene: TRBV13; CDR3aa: ASSGLLRGSYEQY
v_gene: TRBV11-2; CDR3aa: ASRTAGAPNIQY
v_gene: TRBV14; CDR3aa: ASSHNREGYGYT
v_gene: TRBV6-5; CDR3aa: ASSYSPERNTEAF
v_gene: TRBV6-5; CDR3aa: ASTQRGIVRELF
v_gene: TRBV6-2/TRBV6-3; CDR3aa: AISGGSSYNEQF
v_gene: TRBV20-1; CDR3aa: SARDSGQGNYGYT
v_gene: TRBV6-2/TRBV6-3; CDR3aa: ASSFHDPRGWRGYT